The 14 T cell receptor beta chains below all came from one sample that was sequenced in a study of multiple sclerosis patients with progressive multifocal leukoencephalopathy. The time point is: time of PML onset. Assay: immunoSEQ multiplex PCR; the TCRdb copy retains only in-frame clones and omits some. The data contain 25,000 to 35,000 clones, more than 85% of them singletons. The sample consisted of PBMCs, taken from a patient treated with natalizumab. The receptors derive from a human donor with progressive multifocal leukoencephalopathy.

This chain uses TRBV11-1 with TRBJ2-3; possibly TRBD2 for D (6 bases). Germline assignment: CDR1 SGHAT and CDR2 FQDESV (reference sequence). This CDR3 spans 14 amino acids. V was clipped by 5 bases and J by 0 bases, with 9 bases between them. DNA of the CDR3: TGTGCCAGCAGCCCCGGGACTAGCACAGATACGCAGTATTTT. Translating it yields CASSPGTSTDTQYF.

The chain links TRBV4-1 to TRBJ2-1; maybe TRBD2 (5 bases). Trimming left V 0 bases short and J 7 bases short, with 19 bases between. This CDR3 is 17 amino acids long. CDR1 is MGHRA, CDR2 YSYEKL, per germline. CDR3 in amino acids: CASSQDGTGEGLNEQFF. CDR3 bases: TGCGCCAGCAGCCAAGATGGAACGGGCGAGGGCCTAAATGAGCAGTTCTTC.

This clone has a single count. V gene TRBV21-1 combines with J gene TRBJ1-5. TRBV21-1 is flagged as a pseudogene. The CDR3 has 16 residues. CDR3 in amino acids: CASSKEGEYSNQPQHF. CDR3 sequence (DNA): TGTGCCAGCAGCAAAGAGGGAGAATATAGCAATCAGCCCCAGCATTTT.

This sequence joins TRBV12-5 and TRBJ2-1; D unclear. Germline CDR1 LGHNT, CDR2 FRNRAP. There are 12 residues in the CDR3. V lost 2 bases to trimming and J lost 9 bases, with 8 bases between them. CDR3 nucleotide sequence: TGTGCTAGTGGTTTGCCTACCGGTGAGCAGTTCTTC. This sequence encodes CASGLPTGEQFF.

The V gene is TRBV7-2, the J gene TRBJ2-2; TRBD1 matches 9 bases. This CDR3 comprises 15 residues. Trimming took 5 bases from V and 4 from J; bases not matched to a gene: 5. The germline CDR1 and CDR2 sequences are SGHTA and FQGNSA. The CDR3 DNA is TGTGCCAGCAGCCTGACAGGGGGGATCACCGGGGAGCTGTTTTTT. It translates to CASSLTGGITGELFF.

The V call is TRBV25-1, the J call TRBJ2-2; 9 positions agree with TRBD1. V shed 3 bases and J 5 bases; nucleotides not matched to a gene: 10. Germline V lookup: CDR1 MGHDK, CDR2 SYGVNS. There are 17 residues in the CDR3. CDR3 in DNA: TGTGCCAGCAGTGATACCACAGGGGGCGATACGACCGGGGAGCTGTTTTTT. It is translated as CASSDTTGGDTTGELFF.

In this sample, this clone turned up a few times. The chain uses TRBV11-2 and TRBJ2-5, with 7 bases matching TRBD2. The J segment lost 13 bases and the V segment lost 3 bases, leaving 11 bases of the junction unmatched. Germline V gene sequence: CDR1 SGHAT, CDR2 FQNNGV. This CDR3 is built from 13 residues. CDR3 sequence: CASSFQRDSARYF. In DNA form, the CDR3 reads TGTGCCAGCAGCTTTCAGCGGGACTCGGCTCGGTACTTC.

The V and J genes are TRBV7-2 and TRBJ2-1, with 7 bases matching TRBD2. From germline, CDR1 is SGHTA and CDR2 FQGNSA. This CDR3 spans 16 amino acids. Trimming removed 5 bases from V and 0 bases from J; junction bases left unmatched: 7. CDR3 sequence: CASSESGVSSYNEQFF. CDR3 sequence (DNA): TGTGCCAGCAGCGAGAGCGGGGTAAGCTCCTACAATGAGCAGTTCTTC.

This rearrangement joins TRBV7-9 to TRBJ1-2, with 8 bases that match TRBD1. CDR1 is SEHNR and CDR2 is FQNEAQ in the germline V gene (reference sequence). V lost 5 bases to trimming and J lost 10 bases; unmatched junction nucleotides: 6. This CDR3 region has 12 residues. CDR3 nucleotides: TGTGCCAGCAGCAGAGGACAGGGCACCTACACCTTC. It codes for CASSRGQGTYTF.

The V gene is TRBV11-3, the J gene TRBJ2-2; possibly TRBD2 for D (5 bases). The CDR3 has 14 residues. The V end lost 4 bases, the J end lost 4 bases, and 10 bases lay between the germline ends. Germline CDR1 reads SGHNT; CDR2 reads YENEEA. CDR3 coding DNA: TGTGCCAGCAGCTCCCACCGGGGCACCGGGGAGCTGTTTTTT. Protein product: CASSSHRGTGELFF. Complete variable domain (other parts from reference TRBV11-3 and TRBJ2-2): EAGVVQSPRYKIIEKKQPVAFWCNPISGHNTLYWYLQNLGQGPELLIRYENEEAVDDSQLPKDRFSAERLKGVDSTLKIQPAELGDSAVYLCASSSHRGTGELFFGEGSRLTVL.

This clone was picked up a small number of times. Additional DNA sequences in this sample encode the identical CDR3. The chain is built from TRBV18 and TRBJ2-5, with no clear D. This CDR3 has 11 amino acids. V was shortened by 6 bases and J by 1 base, with 3 bases between the two germline ends. Per germline, CDR1 KGHSH and CDR2 LQKENI. The CDR3 DNA sequence: TGTGCCAGCTCCCCCCAAGAGACCCAGTACTTC. Translation: CASSPQETQYF.

V usage is TRBV9 and J usage is TRBJ1-4; the match to TRBD1 covers 7 bases. The CDR3 covers 15 residues. V lost 3 bases to trimming and J lost 6 bases; unmatched junction nucleotides: 8. Germline assignment: CDR1 SGDLS and CDR2 YYNGEE. The CDR3 bases are TGTGCCAGCAGCGCTACAGGGGCCGTCGATGAAAAACTGTTTTTT. Protein product: CASSATGAVDEKLFF.

The genes are TRBV27 and TRBJ2-1; 13 bases map to TRBD2. The J segment lost 1 base and the V segment lost 5 bases, leaving 8 bases of the junction unmatched. This CDR3 has 18 amino acids. CDR1 is MNHEY, CDR2 SMNVEV, per germline (reference sequence). As DNA, the CDR3 is TGTGCCAGCAGTCCGACTAGCGGGAGGCCCTTTTCCTACAATGAGCAGTTCTTC. This encodes CASSPTSGRPFSYNEQFF.

The rearrangement uses TRBV19 and TRBJ1-4; 7 bases are shared with TRBD1. The V gene end was trimmed by 3 bases and the J gene end by 4 bases; junction bases not matched to a gene: 5. The V gene's germline CDR1 is LNHDA and CDR2 SQIVND (reference sequence). The CDR3 has 15 residues. The CDR3 DNA reads TGTGCCAGTAGTATCCGGACAGGATTTAATGAAAAACTGTTTTTT. It codes for CASSIRTGFNEKLFF.